Below, 19 T cell receptor beta chains from the same sample are listed, as sequenced in a study of TIL therapy for anti-PD-1-resistant metastatic lung cancer. Time point indicated: pre-treatment sample, taken before nivolumab and TIL therapy. The libraries were made with immunoSEQ v3. Measured with immunoSEQ multiplex PCR; TCRdb has only the in-frame clones, and not every one. The sample records about 57,000 clones, less than 80% being singletons. The material was blood, obtained at baseline. Receptor source: a woman aged 30-79 years with non-small cell lung cancer.

V gene TRBV5-5 combines with J gene TRBJ1-3; D gene unclear. V was cut by 0 bases and J by 7 bases, with 5 bases left in between. The V gene's germline CDR1 is SGHKS and CDR2 YYEKEE (reference sequence). The CDR3 spans 12 residues. CDR3 sequence reads: CASSLGVNTIYF. The CDR3 DNA follows: TGTGCCAGCAGCTTGGGGGTGAACACCATATATTTT.

This chain connects TRBV15 to TRBJ1-2; no clear D gene. Germline V CDR1 and CDR2: LNHNV, YYDKDF (reference sequence). This CDR3 contains 14 residues. Trimming shortened V by 0 bases and J by 4 bases, and 9 bases separated the two germline ends. CDR3 DNA sequence: TGTGCCACCAGCAGAGATCGGGCGAGCTATGGCTACACCTTC. This gives the protein CATSRDRASYGYTF.

The chain recombines TRBV25-1 with TRBJ2-3; 10 nucleotides match TRBD2. CDR3 size: 14 residues. V lost 6 bases to trimming and J lost 3 bases; unmatched junction nucleotides: 3. Germline V gene lookup returns CDR1 MGHDK and CDR2 SYGVNS. CDR3 coding DNA: TGTGCCAGCAGGGCTAGCGGGGGAACAGATACGCAGTATTTT. Translation: CASRASGGTDTQYF.

The genes are TRBV12-5 and TRBJ1-1; D remains unclear. V was pared by 3 bases and J by 5 bases, with 10 bases between. The V gene's germline CDR1 is LGHNT and CDR2 FRNRAP. The CDR3 loop spans 13 amino acids. CDR3 DNA sequence: TGTGCTAGTGGTTTTGAGCCGGGAACTGAAGCTTTCTTT. Amino acid sequence: CASGFEPGTEAFF. Drawing the rest from reference TRBV12-5 and TRBJ1-1, the complete variable domain is DARVTQTPRHKVTEMGQEVTMRCQPILGHNTVFWYRQTMMQGLELLAYFRNRAPLDDSGMPKDRFSAEMPDATLATLKIQPSEPRDSAVYFCASGFEPGTEAFFGQGTRLTVV.

The rearrangement joins TRBV18 to TRBJ2-7; D not certain. Germline values: CDR1 KGHSH, CDR2 LQKENI. Trimming took 3 bases from V and 0 from J, leaving 9 bases between them. The CDR3 is made up of 14 amino acids. This CDR3 is CASSPTRSSYEQYF. CDR3 in DNA: TGTGCCAGCTCACCGACGAGAAGCTCCTACGAGCAGTACTTC.

The chain has TRBV5-1 and TRBJ2-2, with TRBD2 matching 10 bases. Germline V CDR1 and CDR2: SGHRS, YFSETQ. V dropped 9 bases and J dropped 5; count of bases not matched to a gene: 13. CDR3 length: 16 residues. CDR3 in DNA: TGCGCCACCCACCTGGTAGCGGGAGGATCTACCGGGGAGCTGTTTTTT. The encoded protein is CATHLVAGGSTGELFF.

V usage is TRBV28 and J usage is TRBJ2-1; the match to TRBD2 covers 10 bases. Per the germline V gene, CDR1 is MDHEN and CDR2 is SYDVKM. V was pared by 9 bases and J by 6 bases, with 11 bases of the junction left unmatched. The CDR3 runs to 15 residues. CDR3 DNA sequence: TGTGCCAGTCGGGTCGAACTAGCGGGAATCAATGAGCAGTTCTTC. As protein: CASRVELAGINEQFF.

J is TRBJ2-3 and V is TRBV7-8; 11 bases are shared with TRBD2. Germline CDR1 is SGHVS and CDR2 is FQNEAQ. J gave up 3 bases and V 6 bases, and 14 bases lay outside the gene matches. The CDR3 spans 18 residues. The chain's CDR3 is CASRIIAGGPDGTDTQYF. DNA for the CDR3: TGTGCCAGCAGGATAATAGCGGGAGGGCCGGATGGGACAGATACGCAGTATTTT.

The chain recombines TRBV6-5 with TRBJ1-5; possibly TRBD1 for D (5 bases). CDR3 length: 15 residues. The V end lost 6 bases, the J end lost 0 bases, and 12 bases lay between the germline ends. Germline V gene data show CDR1 as MNHEY and CDR2 as SVGAGI. This CDR3 reads CASRIFQGSNQPQHF. CDR3 in DNA: TGTGCCAGCAGGATCTTCCAGGGTAGCAATCAGCCCCAGCATTTT.

J is TRBJ1-3 and V is TRBV10-3, with D perhaps matching TRBD1 (5 bases). Germline lookup yields CDR1 ENHRY and CDR2 SYGVKD. This CDR3 is built from 18 residues. The germline V and J ends were trimmed by 0 bases and 0 bases, with 15 bases remaining between them. The DNA of the CDR3 is TGTGCCATCAGTGAGTCCTCCCCAGGGTCGAGCTCTGGAAACACCATATATTTT. It yields the protein CAISESSPGSSSGNTIYF.

V usage is TRBV7-3 and J usage is TRBJ1-1; no clear D. Germline CDR1 is SGHTA and CDR2 is FQGTGA. The CDR3 has 13 residues. V gave up 2 bases and J gave up 1 base, with 5 bases separating them. CDR3 sequence (DNA): TGTGCCAGCAGCTTAGCGACGAACACTGAAGCTTTCTTT. This sequence encodes CASSLATNTEAFF.

The rearrangement links TRBV6-5 to TRBJ2-7; 7 bases are shared with TRBD1. Germline V gene sequence: CDR1 MNHEY, CDR2 SVGAGI. The CDR3 length is 15 residues. Trimming at V came to 0 bases and at J to 3 bases, leaving 5 bases not matched to a gene. Here the CDR3 DNA reads TGTGCCAGCAGTTACTCAATGGCAGGGGGCTACGAGCAGTACTTC. As protein: CASSYSMAGGYEQYF.

This chain connects TRBV6-6 to TRBJ2-2; no clear D gene. Germline loops: CDR1 MNHNY, CDR2 SVGAGI (reference sequence). The CDR3 is made up of 14 amino acids. Trimming cost V 3 bases and J 4 bases, with 9 bases left between them. The CDR3 nucleotides read TGTGCCAGCAGTTATAGGGAAGGCACCGGGGAGCTGTTTTTT. Protein sequence: CASSYREGTGELFF.

The rearrangement uses TRBV6-5 and TRBJ1-6; no clear D gene. CDR1 is MNHEY and CDR2 is SVGAGI in the germline V gene. V lost 5 bases and J lost 8, with 16 bases in between. This CDR3 comprises 15 residues. The CDR3: CASSQTTDGYSPLHF. The DNA of the CDR3 is TGTGCCAGCAGTCAGACGACGGACGGTTATTCACCCCTCCACTTT.

V is TRBV7-3 and J is TRBJ2-3; D is tentatively TRBD1 or TRBD2 (5 bases each). This CDR3 comprises 19 residues. Germline CDR1 SGHTA, CDR2 FQGTGA. V dropped 0 bases and J dropped 0 bases, with 19 bases sitting between them. Here the CDR3 reads CASSLTPITQGASTDTQYF. The CDR3 DNA reads TGTGCCAGCAGCTTAACACCCATAACGCAGGGAGCTAGCACAGATACGCAGTATTTT.

Remarks on this clone: The sample has other DNA sequences that encode this CDR3 too. The chain is built from TRBV5-1 and TRBJ1-2; weak D call: TRBD1 (6 bases). The CDR3 is 16 amino acids. Trimming shortened V by 0 bases and J by 8 bases, and 20 bases separated the two germline ends. Germline CDR1 SGHRS, CDR2 YFSETQ. CDR3 coding DNA: TGCGCCAGCAGCTTGGCATCGACAGGCCTACGTGACGGCTACACCTTC. This translates into CASSLASTGLRDGYTF.

J is TRBJ2-3 and V is TRBV9; possibly TRBD2 for D (5 bases). The CDR3 spans 15 residues. Germline loops: CDR1 SGDLS, CDR2 YYNGEE. Trimming stripped 4 bases from V and 6 bases from J, with 18 bases between. DNA for the CDR3: TGTGCCAGCAGCCTGGCAGAGGGCCGTTGGGATACGCAGTATTTT. Translated: CASSLAEGRWDTQYF.

J is TRBJ2-1 and V is TRBV11-3; 13 bases line up with TRBD2. Germline V gene data show CDR1 as SGHNT and CDR2 as YENEEA. This CDR3 region has 15 residues. The V segment lost 5 bases and the J segment 5 bases; nucleotides outside the gene matches: 3. CDR3 sequence reads: CASSIGLAGDNEQFF. The CDR3 bases are TGTGCCAGCAGCATCGGACTAGCGGGAGACAATGAGCAGTTCTTC. The full variable domain, with the rest looked up from reference TRBV11-3 and TRBJ2-1, is EAGVVQSPRYKIIEKKQPVAFWCNPISGHNTLYWYLQNLGQGPELLIRYENEEAVDDSQLPKDRFSAERLKGVDSTLKIQPAELGDSAVYLCASSIGLAGDNEQFFGPGTRLTVL.

In its sample, this clone was seen once. The chain carries TRBV5-1 and TRBJ2-3; possibly TRBD1 or TRBD2 for D (5 bases each). Trimming left V 5 bases short and J 6 bases short, with 22 bases between. CDR1 and CDR2 from the germline V gene are SGHRS and YFSETQ. This CDR3 region has 16 residues. Written as DNA, the CDR3 is TGCGCCAGCAGTTCCCGTCCCGGGACCCCGGGTGATACGCAGTATTTT. Its translation: CASSSRPGTPGDTQYF. The full variable domain, in which reference TRBV5-1 and TRBJ2-3 provide the parts outside the CDR3, is KAGVTQTPRYLIKTRGQQVTLSCSPISGHRSVSWYQQTPGQGLQFLFEYFSETQRNKGNFPGRFSGRQFSNSRSEMNVSTLELGDSALYLCASSSRPGTPGDTQYFGPGTRLTVL.